This TCR beta chain was found in a study of radiotherapy plus CTLA-4 blockade in lung cancer. Study as a whole: Among enrolled patients, over 15% responded and 31% achieved disease control. Study-wide results and limits: Radiotherapy was combined with ipilimumab, and tumor-derived TCR clones then expanded in blood. Together with interferon-beta, which increased in serum after radiation, early dynamic changes in blood T cell clones were reportedly the best predictors of response.

Notes on this clone: Its antigen is unknown.

Sequenced by immunoSEQ multiplex PCR; TCRdb stores in-frame clones only, minus some. In the table there are 70,000 to 90,000 clones, around nine tenths of which are singletons. The study gave focal radiation plus ipilimumab CTLA-4 blockade to patients with chemo-refractory metastatic non-small-cell lung cancer. This clonotype was obtained from a human donor with non-small cell lung cancer who had stable disease on radiotherapy plus ipilimumab. Here the sequenced sample was peripheral blood, taken from a patient treated with radiotherapy plus ipilimumab.

CDR3 DNA sequence: TGTGCCAGCAGTTCCCAACACACTGAAGCTTTCTTT. Translating gives CASSSQHTEAFF. V usage is TRBV28 and J usage is TRBJ1-1; D is uncertain. This CDR3 region has 12 residues. The V and J ends lost 4 bases and 3 bases respectively, with 6 bases between them. Per the germline V gene, CDR1 is MDHEN and CDR2 is SYDVKM.